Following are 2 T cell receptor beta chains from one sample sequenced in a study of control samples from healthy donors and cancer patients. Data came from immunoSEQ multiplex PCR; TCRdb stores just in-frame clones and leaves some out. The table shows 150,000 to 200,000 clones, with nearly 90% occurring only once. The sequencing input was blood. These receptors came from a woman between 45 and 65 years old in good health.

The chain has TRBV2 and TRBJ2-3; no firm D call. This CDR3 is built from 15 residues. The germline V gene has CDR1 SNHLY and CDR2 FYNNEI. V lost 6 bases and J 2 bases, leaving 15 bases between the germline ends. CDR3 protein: CASSSVAGFTDTQYF. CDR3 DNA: TGTGCCAGCAGCTCCGTGGCCGGCTTCACAGATACGCAGTATTTT.

The CDR3 protein is CASSLGLAAGETQYF. In nucleotides, the CDR3 is TGTGCCAGCAGCTTAGGGTTGGCTGCGGGCGAGACCCAGTACTTC. The genes are TRBV11-3 and TRBJ2-5, with D possibly being TRBD2 (5 bases). V was pared by 1 base and J by 5 bases, with 14 bases between. Looked up from germline, CDR1 is SGHNT and CDR2 is YENEEA. CDR3 length equals 15 residues.